This T cell receptor beta chain was documented in a study of cytomegalovirus exposure and HLA in healthy donors. The PCR ran on 60 Vbeta and 13 Jbeta primers. The method was immunoSEQ multiplex PCR; TCRdb's version includes in-frame clones alone and lacks a portion of them. The data show approximately 90,000 clones, 75% to 80% seen once. Worth noting for this clone: Its antigen is not known.

Germline values: CDR1 MNHNY, CDR2 SVGAGI (reference sequence). V lost 5 bases to trimming and J lost 2 bases; unmatched junction nucleotides: 3. The CDR3 is 13 residues long. Study findings and constraints: Sequencing likely generated an artifact that appeared as a cluster of highly shared sequence variants. CMV serostatus was the sole immune exposure data available.

The V and J genes are TRBV6-6 and TRBJ2-7, with 7 bases lining up with TRBD1. The TCR comes from a young man in good health and CMV-seronegative. Sequenced sample: PBMCs. CDR3 sequence reads: CASSRDRAYEQYF. CDR3 bases: TGTGCCAGCAGTAGGGACAGAGCCTACGAGCAGTACTTC.